The 17 T cell receptor beta chains reported below all come from one sample, sequenced in a study of Ad26.COV2.S vaccination and SARS-CoV-2 variants. Treatment indicated: roughly 20 received Ad26.COV2.S at low or high dose, single or two shots; roughly five received placebo; per-sample allocation not given. All samples were drawn on day 63, counting from the first vaccine or placebo injection. Sequenced by immunoSEQ multiplex PCR; TCRdb stores in-frame clones only, minus some. The top ten hold under 2% of the sample, which has a few hundred thousand clones, approximately 92% seen once. The source was peripheral blood, collected in a trial of Ad26.COV2.S vaccine versus placebo. The receptors come from a person aged 18 to 65 who received the Ad26.COV2.S COVID-19 vaccine or a placebo.

V is TRBV5-1 and J is TRBJ2-5; no definite D call. CDR3 size: 14 residues. V lost 2 bases and J 1 base, leaving 9 bases between the germline ends. Looked up from germline, CDR1 is SGHRS and CDR2 is YFSETQ. The CDR3: CASSLMMGQETQYF. As DNA, the CDR3 is TGCGCCAGCAGCTTAATGATGGGCCAAGAGACCCAGTACTTC.

As concerns this clone: Other nucleotide sequences from this sample produce the same CDR3. This sequence joins TRBV5-4 and TRBJ1-5; no clear D. This CDR3 region has 12 residues. Germline V gene lookup returns CDR1 SGHNT and CDR2 YYREEE (reference sequence). V was clipped by 0 bases and J by 5 bases, with 3 bases between them. The DNA of the CDR3 is TGTGCCAGCAGCTTGGGAGATCAGCCCCAGCATTTT. Translating it yields CASSLGDQPQHF. Looking up the rest from reference TRBV5-4 and TRBJ1-5 gives the full variable domain: ETGVTQSPTHLIKTRGQQVTLRCSSQSGHNTVSWYQQALGQGPQFIFQYYREEENGRGNFPPRFSGLQFPNYSSELNVNALELDDSALYLCASSLGDQPQHFGDGTRLSIL.

The chain combines TRBV28 with TRBJ2-2; D possibly corresponds to TRBD1 (5 bases). Trimming cost V 7 bases and J 1 base, with 7 bases left between them. The CDR3 totals 13 residues. The germline V gene encodes CDR1 MDHEN and CDR2 SYDVKM. The DNA for the CDR3 is TGTGCCAGCACACAGGTGAACACCGGGGAGCTGTTTTTT. Translated, it gives CASTQVNTGELFF.

V is TRBV5-6 and J is TRBJ1-5; D unclear. Germline V gene data show CDR1 as SGHDT and CDR2 as YYEEEE. This CDR3 contains 14 residues. Trimming took 2 bases from V and 0 from J, leaving 6 bases between them. CDR3 sequence reads: CASSLGSSNQPQHF. In DNA, the CDR3 is TGTGCCAGCAGCTTAGGCAGTAGCAATCAGCCCCAGCATTTT. Filled out from reference TRBV5-6 and TRBJ1-5, the complete variable domain reads DAGVTQSPTHLIKTRGQQVTLRCSPKSGHDTVSWYQQALGQGPQFIFQYYEEEERQRGNFPDRFSGHQFPNYSSELNVNALLLGDSALYLCASSLGSSNQPQHFGDGTRLSIL.

There are a few counts of this clone. The chain joins TRBV19 to TRBJ1-6; TRBD1 is a possible D gene (5 bases). V gave up 6 bases and J gave up 12 bases, with 18 bases separating them. The CDR3 loop spans 14 amino acids. Germline V gene lookup returns CDR1 LNHDA and CDR2 SQIVND (reference sequence). The CDR3: CASSRAVVGGPLHF. The DNA of the CDR3 is TGTGCCAGTAGCAGGGCCGTCGTCGGGGGACCCCTCCACTTT.

The CDR3 region has the DNA TGCGCCAGCAGCTTGGACGGACTTAATCAGCCCCAGCATTTT. Protein product: CASSLDGLNQPQHF. The chain recombines TRBV5-1 with TRBJ1-5; D ambiguous. CDR1 SGHRS and CDR2 YFSETQ come from the germline V gene. The V end lost 0 bases, the J end lost 4 bases, and 8 bases lay between the germline ends. This CDR3 has 14 residues.

The chain uses TRBV3-1 (or the pseudogene TRBV3-2) and TRBJ1-1, with 8 bases matching TRBD1. V lost 4 bases and J lost 0; bases outside the gene matches: 4. The CDR3 runs 15 residues. CDR1 and CDR2 (germline): LGHDT, YNNKEL (reference sequence). The DNA for the CDR3 is TGTGCCAGCAGCCCTCAGGGGGCGCTGAACACTGAAGCTTTCTTT. It specifies CASSPQGALNTEAFF.

This clone occurred once. The chain couples TRBV29-1 to TRBJ2-2; 10 nucleotides line up with TRBD2. There are 16 residues in the CDR3. Germline CDR1 SQVTM, CDR2 ANQGSEA. V gave up 3 bases and J gave up 4 bases; unmatched junction bases: 8. The CDR3 sequence: CSVDASGGMGTGELFF. The CDR3 DNA follows: TGCAGCGTTGATGCTAGCGGGGGTATGGGCACCGGGGAGCTGTTTTTT.

This chain joins TRBV6-2 or TRBV6-3 and TRBJ1-2; D not resolved. The CDR3 sequence is 12 residues long. V lost 5 bases and J lost 2, with 6 bases in between. Per germline, CDR1 MNHEY and CDR2 SVGEGT. The CDR3 region is CASSTGNYGYTF. DNA of the CDR3: TGTGCCAGCAGTACTGGGAACTATGGCTACACCTTC.

This chain links TRBV7-2 with TRBJ2-5; possibly TRBD1 or TRBD2 for D (6 bases each). V was trimmed by 4 bases and J by 5 bases, leaving 14 bases between them. The CDR3 totals 14 residues. Germline values: CDR1 SGHTA, CDR2 FQGNSA. The CDR3 sequence: CASSSTGARETQYF. The CDR3 DNA is TGTGCCAGCAGCTCAACGGGGGCCCGGGAGACCCAGTACTTC.

This chain links TRBV7-9 with TRBJ1-4; D not resolved. CDR3 length equals 16 residues. The ends were cut back, 0 bases at V and 0 bases at J, with 8 bases in the middle. Germline V lookup: CDR1 SEHNR, CDR2 FQNEAQ (reference sequence). The CDR3 DNA reads as TGTGCCAGCAGCTTAGCAAAGCCCTCAACTAATGAAAAACTGTTTTTT. It translates to CASSLAKPSTNEKLFF.

V is TRBV5-1 and J is TRBJ2-2, with D possibly TRBD2 on 5 matching bases. V lost 1 base, J lost 0 bases, and 10 bases lay in between. The CDR3 extends over 16 amino acids. CDR1 is SGHRS, CDR2 YFSETQ, per germline. The CDR3 sequence is CASSLPAAANTGELFF. The CDR3 bases are TGCGCCAGCAGCTTGCCAGCAGCGGCGAACACCGGGGAGCTGTTTTTT.

The rearrangement uses TRBV7-9 and TRBJ2-6; possible D gene TRBD1, 5 bases. Trimming pared 5 bases from V and 0 bases from J, leaving 11 bases between. The CDR3 has 16 amino acids. Per the germline V gene, CDR1 is SEHNR and CDR2 is FQNEAQ (reference sequence). The CDR3 DNA is TGTGCCAGCAGCGAACGCAGGGCCTCTGGGGCCAACGTCCTGACTTTC. Its protein is CASSERRASGANVLTF.

This chain connects TRBV7-8 to TRBJ2-3; D assignment may be TRBD1 or TRBD2 (5 bases each). CDR1 is SGHVS and CDR2 is FQNEAQ in the germline V gene. The CDR3 consists of 18 residues. V dropped 6 bases and J dropped 3 bases, with 25 bases sitting between them. The CDR3 nucleotides read TGTGCCAGCAGGGCCTGGGGAGAGGGGCGTAAGAAGACAGATACGCAGTATTTT. Its translation is CASRAWGEGRKKTDTQYF.

The CDR3 protein is CASSQDLGNYEQYF. CDR3 nucleotides: TGCGCCAGCAGCCAAGATCTGGGCAACTACGAGCAGTACTTC. The chain carries TRBV4-3 and TRBJ2-7; D is unresolved. The CDR3 totals 14 residues. Trimming cost V 0 bases and J 3 bases, with 9 bases left between them. In germline, CDR1 is LGHNA, CDR2 YSLEER.

This clone was seen a handful of times. The V call is TRBV12-3 or TRBV12-4, the J call TRBJ1-2; no firm D call. V was pared by 7 bases and J by 3 bases, with 9 bases between. CDR3 size: 12 residues. The chain's CDR3 is CASTGRHYGYTF. CDR3 nucleotides: TGTGCCAGCACGGGGAGACACTATGGCTACACCTTC.

The chain has TRBV7-9 and TRBJ2-1; D may match TRBD1 or TRBD2 (6 bases each). This CDR3 has 16 residues. The germline gives CDR1 SEHNR, CDR2 FQNEAQ (reference sequence). With 2 bases removed from V and 4 bases from J, the gap between germline ends came to 15 bases. Written as DNA, the CDR3 is TGTGCCAGCAGCTTACGGGGGCAGGGAGTATACAATGAGCAGTTCTTC. This encodes CASSLRGQGVYNEQFF.